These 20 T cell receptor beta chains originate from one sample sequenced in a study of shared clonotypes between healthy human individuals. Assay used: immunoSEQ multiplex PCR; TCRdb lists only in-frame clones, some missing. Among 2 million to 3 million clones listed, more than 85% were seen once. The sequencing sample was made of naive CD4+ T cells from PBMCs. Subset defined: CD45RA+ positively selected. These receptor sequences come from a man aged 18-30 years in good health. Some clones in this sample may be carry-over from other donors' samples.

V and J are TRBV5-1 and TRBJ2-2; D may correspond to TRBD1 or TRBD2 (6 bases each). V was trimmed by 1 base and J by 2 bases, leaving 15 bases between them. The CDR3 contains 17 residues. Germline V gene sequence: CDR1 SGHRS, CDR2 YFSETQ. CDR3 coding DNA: TGCGCCAGCAGCTTGCCCGGGGGCAGCGGTAACACCGGGGAGCTGTTTTTT. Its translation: CASSLPGGSGNTGELFF.

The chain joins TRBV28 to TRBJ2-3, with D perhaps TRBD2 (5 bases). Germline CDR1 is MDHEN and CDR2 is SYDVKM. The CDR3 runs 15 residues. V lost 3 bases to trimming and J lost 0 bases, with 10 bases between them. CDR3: CASSFLWESTDTQYF. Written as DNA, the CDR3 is TGTGCCAGCAGTTTTCTGTGGGAGAGCACAGATACGCAGTATTTT.

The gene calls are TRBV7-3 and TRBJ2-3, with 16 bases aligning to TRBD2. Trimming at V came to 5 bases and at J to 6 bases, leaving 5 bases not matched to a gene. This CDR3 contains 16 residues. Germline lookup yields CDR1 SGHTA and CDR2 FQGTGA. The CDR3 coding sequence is TGTGCCAGCAGCCGGGGACTAGCGGGAGGGCGGGATACGCAGTATTTT. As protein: CASSRGLAGGRDTQYF.

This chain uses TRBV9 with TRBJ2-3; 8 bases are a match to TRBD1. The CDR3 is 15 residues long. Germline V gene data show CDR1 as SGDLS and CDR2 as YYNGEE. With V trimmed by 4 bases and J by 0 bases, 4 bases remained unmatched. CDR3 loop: CASSPTGVSTDTQYF. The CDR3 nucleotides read TGTGCCAGCAGCCCGACAGGGGTTAGCACAGATACGCAGTATTTT.

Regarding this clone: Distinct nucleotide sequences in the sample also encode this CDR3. The CDR3 DNA follows: TGTGCCAGCAGCTTAGGCGGGAGGCTCTACGAGCAGTACTTC. Translating it yields CASSLGGRLYEQYF. The rearrangement joins TRBV7-2 to TRBJ2-7; 8 bases map to TRBD2. The V gene end was trimmed by 1 base and the J gene end by 3 bases; junction bases not matched to a gene: 2. The germline gives CDR1 SGHTA, CDR2 FQGNSA. CDR3 length: 14 amino acids.

In DNA form, the CDR3 reads TGTGCCAGCAGTCCACATGACAGGGCAGGTACAGCTTTCTTT. It is translated as CASSPHDRAGTAFF. The chain joins TRBV28 to TRBJ1-1; 7 bases fit TRBD1. Germline V gene sequence: CDR1 MDHEN, CDR2 SYDVKM. V lost 5 bases to trimming and J lost 10 bases; unmatched junction nucleotides: 13. This CDR3 region has 14 residues.

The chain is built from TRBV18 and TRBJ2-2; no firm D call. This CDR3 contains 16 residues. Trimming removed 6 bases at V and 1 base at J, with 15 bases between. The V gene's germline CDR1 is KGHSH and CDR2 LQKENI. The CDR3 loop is CASSDDAIGNTGELFF. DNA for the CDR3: TGTGCCAGCTCCGATGATGCCATAGGGAACACCGGGGAGCTGTTTTTT.

The CDR3 DNA reads as TGTGCCACCAGCAGAGAACCCCCGGGGGGTACTCAAGAGACCCAGTACTTC. Amino acid sequence: CATSREPPGGTQETQYF. The J gene is TRBJ2-5, the V gene TRBV15; the match to TRBD2 covers 7 bases. CDR1 is LNHNV and CDR2 is YYDKDF in the germline V gene (reference sequence). With 0 bases clipped from V and 2 bases from J, the junction kept 9 bases outside the gene matches. This CDR3 comprises 17 residues.

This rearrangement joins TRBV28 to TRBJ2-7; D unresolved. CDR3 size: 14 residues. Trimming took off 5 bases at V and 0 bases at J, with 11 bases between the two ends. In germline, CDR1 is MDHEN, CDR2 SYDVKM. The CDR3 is CASSTTGRSYEQYF. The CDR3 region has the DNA TGTGCCAGCAGTACCACGGGTCGCTCCTACGAGCAGTACTTC.

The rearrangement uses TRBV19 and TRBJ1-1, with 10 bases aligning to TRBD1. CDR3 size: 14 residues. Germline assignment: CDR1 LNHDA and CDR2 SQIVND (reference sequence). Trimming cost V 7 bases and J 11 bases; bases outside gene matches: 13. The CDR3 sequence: CASTTRDRGPKAFF. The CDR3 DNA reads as TGTGCCAGTACCACCCGGGACAGGGGCCCGAAGGCTTTCTTT.

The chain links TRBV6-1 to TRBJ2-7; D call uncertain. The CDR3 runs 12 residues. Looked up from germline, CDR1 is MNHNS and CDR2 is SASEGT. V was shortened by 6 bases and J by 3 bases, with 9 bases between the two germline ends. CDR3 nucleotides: TGTGCCAGCAGAACGGATTACTACGAGCAGTACTTC. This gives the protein CASRTDYYEQYF.

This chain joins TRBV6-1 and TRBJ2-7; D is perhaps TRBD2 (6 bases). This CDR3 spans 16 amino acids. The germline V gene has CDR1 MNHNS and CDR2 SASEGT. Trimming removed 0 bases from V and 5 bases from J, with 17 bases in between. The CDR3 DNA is TGTGCCAGCAGTGAAGCTCTGAGCCGGGGGTTTAACGAGCAGTACTTC. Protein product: CASSEALSRGFNEQYF.

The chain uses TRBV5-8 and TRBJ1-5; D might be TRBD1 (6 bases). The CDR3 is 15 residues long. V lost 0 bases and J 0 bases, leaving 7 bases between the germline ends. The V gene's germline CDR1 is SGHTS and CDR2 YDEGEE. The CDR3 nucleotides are TGTGCCAGCAGCTTGGACAGGGCTAGCAATCAGCCCCAGCATTTT. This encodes CASSLDRASNQPQHF. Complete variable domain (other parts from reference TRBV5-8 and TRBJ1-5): EAGVTQSPTHLIKTRGQQATLRCSPISGHTSVYWYQQALGLGLQFLLWYDEGEERNRGNFPPRFSGRQFPNYSSELNVNALELEDSALYLCASSLDRASNQPQHFGDGTRLSIL.

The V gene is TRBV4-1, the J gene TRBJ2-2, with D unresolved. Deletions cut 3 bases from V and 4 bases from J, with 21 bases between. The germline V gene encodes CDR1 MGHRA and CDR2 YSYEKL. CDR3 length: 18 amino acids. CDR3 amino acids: CASSHLPALGRSTGELFF. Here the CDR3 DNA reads TGCGCCAGCAGCCACCTACCAGCGCTAGGGCGGAGCACCGGGGAGCTGTTTTTT.

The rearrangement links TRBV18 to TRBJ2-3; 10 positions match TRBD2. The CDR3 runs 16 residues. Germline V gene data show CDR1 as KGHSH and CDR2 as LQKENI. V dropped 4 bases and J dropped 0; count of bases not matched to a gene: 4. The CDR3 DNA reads TGTGCCAGCTCACTACTTAGCGGGGGGAGCACAGATACGCAGTATTTT. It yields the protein CASSLLSGGSTDTQYF.

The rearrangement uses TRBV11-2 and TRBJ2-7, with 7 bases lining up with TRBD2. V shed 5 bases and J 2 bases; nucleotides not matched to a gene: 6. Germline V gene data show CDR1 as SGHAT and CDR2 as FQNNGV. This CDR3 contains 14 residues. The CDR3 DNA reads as TGTGCCAGCAGCGTGGGGGGGAGTCCCTACGAGCAGTACTTC. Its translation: CASSVGGSPYEQYF.

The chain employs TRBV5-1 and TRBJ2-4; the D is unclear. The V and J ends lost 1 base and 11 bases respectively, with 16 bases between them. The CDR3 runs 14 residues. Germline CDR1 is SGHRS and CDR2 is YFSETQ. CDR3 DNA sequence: TGCGCCAGCAGCTTGTCCATTGTGGGTAAATTTCAGTACTTC. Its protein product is CASSLSIVGKFQYF. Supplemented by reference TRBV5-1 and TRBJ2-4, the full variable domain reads KAGVTQTPRYLIKTRGQQVTLSCSPISGHRSVSWYQQTPGQGLQFLFEYFSETQRNKGNFPGRFSGRQFSNSRSEMNVSTLELGDSALYLCASSLSIVGKFQYFGAGTRLSVL.

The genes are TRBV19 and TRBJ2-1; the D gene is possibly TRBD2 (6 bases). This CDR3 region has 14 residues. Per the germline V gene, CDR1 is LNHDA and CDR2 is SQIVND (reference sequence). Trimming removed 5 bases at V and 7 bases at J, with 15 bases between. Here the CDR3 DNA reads TGTGCCAGTAGTGTCCCTGGGGCGGGAAATGAGCAGTTCTTC. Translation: CASSVPGAGNEQFF.

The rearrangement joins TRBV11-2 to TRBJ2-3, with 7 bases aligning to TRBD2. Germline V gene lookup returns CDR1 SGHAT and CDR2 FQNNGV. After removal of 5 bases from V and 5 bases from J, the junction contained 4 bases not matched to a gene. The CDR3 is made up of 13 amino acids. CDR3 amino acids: CASSPGRGDTQYF. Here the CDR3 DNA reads TGTGCCAGCAGCCCGGGGAGGGGAGATACGCAGTATTTT.

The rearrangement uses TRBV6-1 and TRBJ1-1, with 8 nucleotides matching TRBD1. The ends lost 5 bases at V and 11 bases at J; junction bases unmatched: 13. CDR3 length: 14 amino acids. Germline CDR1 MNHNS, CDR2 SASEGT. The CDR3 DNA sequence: TGTGCCAGCAGTCAGGGAGACAGGGGTTCCCGGGCTTTCTTT. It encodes CASSQGDRGSRAFF.